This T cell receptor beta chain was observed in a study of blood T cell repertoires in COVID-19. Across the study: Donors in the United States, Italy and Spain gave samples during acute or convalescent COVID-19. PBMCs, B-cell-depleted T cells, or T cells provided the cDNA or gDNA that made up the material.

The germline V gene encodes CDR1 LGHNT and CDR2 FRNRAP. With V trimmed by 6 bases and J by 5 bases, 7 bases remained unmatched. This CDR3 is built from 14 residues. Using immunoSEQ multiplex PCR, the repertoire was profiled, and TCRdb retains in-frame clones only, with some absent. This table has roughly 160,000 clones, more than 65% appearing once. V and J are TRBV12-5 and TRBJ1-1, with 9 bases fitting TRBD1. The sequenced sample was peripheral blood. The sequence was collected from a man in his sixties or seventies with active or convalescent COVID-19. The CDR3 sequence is CASGEQGAPTEAFF. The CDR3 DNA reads TGTGCTAGTGGAGAACAGGGGGCGCCGACTGAAGCTTTCTTT.